The next 32 T cell receptor beta chains were all read from a single sample in a study of cytomegalovirus exposure and HLA in healthy donors. Both 60 Vbeta primers and 13 Jbeta primers went into the PCR. Sequencing used immunoSEQ multiplex PCR; TCRdb keeps in-frame clones, though not all of them. The table includes roughly 130,000 clones, about 80% detected once. Sequenced input: PBMCs. Receptors were obtained from a man under 40 in good health and CMV-seronegative.

As concerns this clone: As the CDR3 is not closed by the conserved phenylalanine or tryptophan, this likely results from a read error. The chain carries TRBV7-2 and TRBJ1-5; possibly TRBD1 for D (6 bases). CDR3 length equals 15 residues. Germline lookup yields CDR1 SGHTA and CDR2 FQGNSA. Trimming pared 2 bases from V and 10 bases from J, leaving 18 bases between. The CDR3 sequence: CASSLSGQLMIPQHV. The DNA for the CDR3 is TGTGCCAGCAGCTTATCGGGACAACTTATGATACCCCAGCATGTT.

This rearrangement joins TRBV28 to TRBJ1-5; 8 nucleotides match TRBD1. CDR3 length: 16 residues. Germline V gene lookup returns CDR1 MDHEN and CDR2 SYDVKM. The V gene end was trimmed by 2 bases and the J gene end by 0 bases; junction bases not matched to a gene: 3. The CDR3 here is CASSLTGQASNQPQHF. CDR3 coding DNA: TGTGCCAGCAGTTTAACGGGACAGGCTAGCAATCAGCCCCAGCATTTT.

The chain is built from TRBV5-4 and TRBJ1-1, with D perhaps TRBD1 (6 bases). V lost 5 bases and J lost 5, with 10 bases in between. This CDR3 is 12 amino acids long. Germline loops: CDR1 SGHNT, CDR2 YYREEE (reference sequence). The CDR3 sequence is CASRDSKTEAFF. DNA of the CDR3: TGTGCCAGCAGGGACAGTAAGACTGAAGCTTTCTTT.

The chain has TRBV6-1 and TRBJ1-5; 9 bases are a match to TRBD1. Germline V gives CDR1 MNHNS, CDR2 SASEGT. The CDR3 extends over 14 amino acids. V lost 5 bases to trimming and J lost 4 bases; unmatched junction nucleotides: 3. CDR3 DNA sequence: TGTGCCAGCAGTTGGGGACAGGGAAATCAGCCCCAGCATTTT. Translation gives CASSWGQGNQPQHF.

The chain links TRBV5-4 to TRBJ2-7, with 7 bases identical to TRBD2. The V gene's germline CDR1 is SGHNT and CDR2 YYREEE (reference sequence). CDR3 length equals 14 residues. After removal of 4 bases from V and 2 bases from J, the junction contained 6 bases not matched to a gene. The CDR3 region is CASSPGGGTYEQYF. CDR3 in DNA: TGTGCCAGCAGCCCCGGCGGGGGAACCTACGAGCAGTACTTC.

This clone was recorded only once. This chain joins TRBV5-1 and TRBJ1-1; weak D call: TRBD1 (6 bases). Germline CDR1 is SGHRS and CDR2 is YFSETQ. Trimming left V 4 bases short and J 1 base short, with 17 bases between. CDR3 length: 16 amino acids. CDR3 region: CASSPLGAMENTEAFF. The CDR3 coding sequence is TGCGCCAGCAGCCCCCTGGGGGCAATGGAGAACACTGAAGCTTTCTTT.

The chain links TRBV21-1 to TRBJ2-3; the table's D gene call, TRBD1, was not cross checked with the DNA. TRBV21-1 is listed as a pseudogene. The CDR3 length is 14 residues. CDR3 DNA sequence: TGTGCCCGAGTTTCGGGACAGGGAATTTTTACGCAGTATTTT. Translation gives CARVSGQGIFTQYF.

J is TRBJ1-4 and V is TRBV19; TRBD1 aligns across 8 bases. V gave up 8 bases and J gave up 12 bases; unmatched junction bases: 17. CDR1 is LNHDA and CDR2 is SQIVND in the germline V gene (reference sequence). The CDR3 covers 15 residues. The CDR3 DNA reads as TGTGCCAGTTTCCCCTCCGGGACAGGAGGGGCTCAACTGTTTTTT. Its protein is CASFPSGTGGAQLFF.

The J gene is TRBJ2-3, the V gene TRBV4-2, with TRBD2 identical over 8 bases. The CDR3 contains 18 residues. The germline V gene encodes CDR1 LGHNA and CDR2 YNFKEQ. Trimming at V came to 0 bases and at J to 2 bases, leaving 10 bases not matched to a gene. CDR3 in DNA: TGTGCCAGCAGCCAAGAAGGGACTAGACTTCCCCCCACAGATACGCAGTATTTT. It yields the protein CASSQEGTRLPPTDTQYF.

This chain connects TRBV9 to TRBJ1-5; 7 bases are a match to TRBD1. The germline gives CDR1 SGDLS, CDR2 YYNGEE. Trimming at V came to 2 bases and at J to 7 bases, leaving 6 bases not matched to a gene. The CDR3 has 14 amino acids. The CDR3 loop is CASSVGQDRQPQHF. CDR3 bases: TGTGCCAGCAGCGTCGGACAGGACCGACAGCCCCAGCATTTT.

The count of this clone is one. The genes are TRBV5-1 and TRBJ2-5, with 7 bases identical to TRBD1. With V trimmed by 5 bases and J by 2 bases, 3 bases remained unmatched. Germline V gene data show CDR1 as SGHRS and CDR2 as YFSETQ. The CDR3 covers 13 residues. The CDR3 DNA reads as TGCGCCAGCAGGGACAGGCAACAAGAGACCCAGTACTTC. Encoded protein: CASRDRQQETQYF.

This chain connects TRBV7-9 to TRBJ2-5, with TRBD2 identical over 8 bases. The end of the DNA fits TRBJ2-7 better, so the J call may be wrong. Germline lookup yields CDR1 SEHNR and CDR2 FQNEAQ (reference sequence). The CDR3 is made up of 17 amino acids. This CDR3 is CASSLVSPLAAAYEQYF. The CDR3 coding sequence is TGTGCCAGCAGCTTAGTATCCCCACTAGCGGCCGCCTACGAGCAGTACTTC.

This chain uses TRBV27 with TRBJ1-6; D is possibly TRBD1 (6 bases). Germline V gene data show CDR1 as MNHEY and CDR2 as SMNVEV (reference sequence). This CDR3 has 16 residues. Trimming removed 8 bases from V and 4 bases from J, with 18 bases in between. This CDR3 is CASQDLRGWYNSPLHF. The CDR3 DNA is TGTGCCAGCCAAGATCTCAGGGGATGGTATAATTCACCCCTCCACTTT.

The rearrangement uses TRBV4-1 and TRBJ1-6; perhaps TRBD1 as D (5 bases). This CDR3 is built from 13 residues. Deletions cut 4 bases from V and 7 bases from J, with 8 bases between. Germline CDR1 reads MGHRA; CDR2 reads YSYEKL. CDR3 loop: CASSPQVNSPLHF. CDR3 DNA sequence: TGCGCCAGCAGCCCACAGGTCAATTCACCCCTCCACTTT.

The genes are TRBV19 and TRBJ2-3; 7 bases match TRBD2. The CDR3 spans 15 residues. The germline CDR1 and CDR2 sequences are LNHDA and SQIVND (reference sequence). Losses at the gene ends were 5 bases for V and 2 bases for J; bases not matched to a gene: 7. CDR3 in amino acids: CASSQAGAHTDTQYF. The CDR3 region has the DNA TGTGCCAGTAGTCAGGCGGGAGCGCACACAGATACGCAGTATTTT.

This clone was recorded once. The chain has TRBV28 and TRBJ2-6, with a possible D match to TRBD1 (6 bases). V lost 6 bases and J lost 3, with 12 bases in between. The CDR3 is 15 amino acids. Germline values: CDR1 MDHEN, CDR2 SYDVKM. The CDR3 bases are TGTGCCAGCAGCGGACAGTCATTTGGGGCCAACGTCCTGACTTTC. It is translated as CASSGQSFGANVLTF. Full variable domain (remainder filled in from reference TRBV28 and TRBJ2-6): DVKVTQSSRYLVKRTGEKVFLECVQDMDHENMFWYRQDPGLGLRLIYFSYDVKMKEKGDIPEGYSVSREKKERFSLILESASTNQTSMYLCASSGQSFGANVLTFGAGSRLTVL.

The V and J genes are TRBV7-9 and TRBJ1-5; 7 bases map to TRBD1. Per germline, CDR1 SEHNR and CDR2 FQNEAQ (reference sequence). The CDR3 covers 12 residues. Unmatched junction bases numbered 10, after V lost 4 bases and J lost 16 bases. The CDR3 region is CASSYGDRHPHF. Written as DNA, the CDR3 is TGTGCCAGCAGCTACGGGGACAGACACCCCCATTTT.

The table lists this clone with a count of one. CDR3 in DNA: TGCAGCGTTGAACAACAGGCTAGCACAGATACGCAGTATTTT. Residues: CSVEQQASTDTQYF. This sequence joins TRBV29-1 and TRBJ2-3; maybe TRBD1 (5 bases). The CDR3 has 14 amino acids. Germline lookup yields CDR1 SQVTM and CDR2 ANQGSEA. Trimming took 2 bases from V and 0 from J, leaving 9 bases between them.

This clone was seen just once. The genes are TRBV19 and TRBJ1-2; 7 positions agree with TRBD1. Germline values: CDR1 LNHDA, CDR2 SQIVND (reference sequence). The CDR3 length is 13 residues. The trim removed 3 bases at V and 6 bases at J, leaving 4 bases unmatched. The CDR3 sequence is CASSIGDRDGYTF. CDR3 coding DNA: TGTGCCAGTAGTATCGGGGACAGAGATGGCTACACCTTC.

This clone showed up just a few times. The genes are TRBV7-9 and TRBJ1-1; 10 bases match TRBD1. V lost 3 bases and J lost 3; bases outside the gene matches: 16. The germline CDR1 and CDR2 sequences are SEHNR and FQNEAQ (reference sequence). The CDR3 consists of 19 residues. The chain's CDR3 is CASSFLTKRPGQGYTEAFF. The CDR3 coding sequence is TGTGCCAGCAGCTTCTTGACTAAAAGGCCGGGACAGGGGTACACTGAAGCTTTCTTT.

The chain employs TRBV11-3 and TRBJ2-1; D remains unclear. The CDR3 covers 13 residues. Germline V gene lookup returns CDR1 SGHNT and CDR2 YENEEA. V lost 5 bases and J 10 bases, leaving 15 bases between the germline ends. DNA for the CDR3: TGTGCCAGCAGCCTCACCCTAGGAAGCGAGCAGTTCTTC. This sequence encodes CASSLTLGSEQFF.

This rearrangement joins TRBV29-1 to TRBJ2-7; a weak D match, TRBD2 (6 bases). CDR1 SQVTM and CDR2 ANQGSEA come from the germline V gene. CDR3 length: 14 amino acids. V was shortened by 6 bases and J by 1 base, with 16 bases between the two germline ends. In nucleotides, the CDR3 is TGCAGCGTGGGGGAGGTGGGGTTGTCCTACGAGCAGTACTTC. Translated, it gives CSVGEVGLSYEQYF.

The sample holds a few counts of this clone. V gene TRBV7-9 combines with J gene TRBJ2-7, with no clear D. The germline V gene encodes CDR1 SEHNR and CDR2 FQNEAQ (reference sequence). The CDR3 loop spans 14 amino acids. V was shortened by 2 bases and J by 0 bases, with 8 bases between the two germline ends. CDR3 nucleotide sequence: TGTGCCAGCAGCTTAACGGGTGTCTCCTACGAGCAGTACTTC. This encodes CASSLTGVSYEQYF.

The V and J genes are TRBV13 and TRBJ1-2, with TRBD1 matching over 8 bases. The V gene's germline CDR1 is PRHDT and CDR2 FYEKMQ (reference sequence). V shed 1 base, J shed 8 bases, and the junction held 9 bases outside the gene matches. CDR3 length: 15 amino acids. The CDR3 DNA sequence: TGTGCCAGCAGCTTAGAGAGACAGGGGATGGGAGGCTACACCTTC. This sequence encodes CASSLERQGMGGYTF.

The gene calls are TRBV6-6 and TRBJ1-1; 11 bases are shared with TRBD1. Germline V gene sequence: CDR1 MNHNY, CDR2 SVGAGI (reference sequence). Trimming at V came to 5 bases and at J to 10 bases, leaving 6 bases not matched to a gene. This CDR3 has 13 amino acids. CDR3 DNA sequence: TGTGCCAGCAGTGCGGACAGGGGGCAAGGAGCTTTCTTT. It translates to CASSADRGQGAFF.

This rearrangement joins TRBV7-9 to TRBJ1-1; 8 positions match TRBD1. V lost 8 bases, J lost 1 base, and 3 bases stayed unmatched. Germline V lookup: CDR1 SEHNR, CDR2 FQNEAQ (reference sequence). The CDR3 sequence is 13 residues long. CDR3 in amino acids: CASSTGGNTEAFF. CDR3 bases: TGTGCCAGCTCCACAGGGGGGAACACTGAAGCTTTCTTT.

V usage is TRBV15 and J usage is TRBJ1-5; D possibly corresponds to TRBD1 (5 bases). From germline, CDR1 is LNHNV and CDR2 YYDKDF (reference sequence). V dropped 1 base and J dropped 6 bases, with 10 bases sitting between them. This CDR3 region has 14 residues. CDR3 in DNA: TGTGCCACCAGCAGAGCGGGGGGGAGTCAGCCCCAGCATTTT. Translated, it gives CATSRAGGSQPQHF.

The chain recombines TRBV2 with TRBJ2-2, with D possibly TRBD2 on 5 matching bases. V lost 8 bases and J lost 1, with 8 bases in between. Germline assignment: CDR1 SNHLY and CDR2 FYNNEI. The CDR3 spans 13 residues. CDR3 in amino acids: CASERENTGELFF. The CDR3 region has the DNA TGTGCCAGCGAACGGGAGAACACCGGGGAGCTGTTTTTT.

This chain connects TRBV28 to TRBJ1-3; tentatively, D is TRBD1 (6 bases). The CDR3 runs to 14 residues. Between the trimmed V and J ends, which lost 5 bases and 5 bases, there was a span of 13 bases. Germline CDR1 reads MDHEN; CDR2 reads SYDVKM. The CDR3 DNA reads TGTGCCAGCAGTAGGACAGTCTATCGAAACACCATATATTTT. Its translation: CASSRTVYRNTIYF.

This clone was counted between two and nine times. V and J are TRBV5-8 and TRBJ1-5, with 10 bases identical to TRBD1. This CDR3 contains 17 residues. Germline CDR1 reads SGHTS; CDR2 reads YDEGEE. With V trimmed by 3 bases and J by 2 bases, 8 bases remained unmatched. The CDR3 nucleotides read TGTGCCAGCAGCTGGTTATCCGGGACAGGGGGCAATCAGCCCCAGCATTTT. Encoded protein: CASSWLSGTGGNQPQHF.

The rearrangement links TRBV7-9 to TRBJ1-4, with TRBD1 matching over 9 bases. In germline, CDR1 is SEHNR, CDR2 FQNEAQ (reference sequence). Trimming at V came to 5 bases and at J to 5 bases, leaving 6 bases not matched to a gene. The CDR3 consists of 15 residues. For the CDR3, the DNA is TGTGCCAGCAGCCGGTCAGACAGGGGGAATGAAAAACTGTTTTTT. Amino acid sequence: CASSRSDRGNEKLFF. Full variable domain (remainder filled in from reference TRBV7-9 and TRBJ1-4): DTGVSQNPRHKITKRGQNVTFRCDPISEHNRLYWYRQTLGQGPEFLTYFQNEAQLEKSRLLSDRFSAERPKGSFSTLEIQRTEQGDSAMYLCASSRSDRGNEKLFFGSGTQLSVL.

The V call is TRBV10-3, the J call TRBJ1-2; TRBD1 is a possible D gene (5 bases). CDR1 is ENHRY, CDR2 SYGVKD, per germline. V lost 2 bases and J 2 bases, leaving 9 bases between the germline ends. The CDR3 sequence is 14 residues long. CDR3 sequence reads: CAISEMSGNYGYTF. The CDR3 DNA reads as TGTGCCATCAGTGAGATGTCAGGGAACTATGGCTACACCTTC.